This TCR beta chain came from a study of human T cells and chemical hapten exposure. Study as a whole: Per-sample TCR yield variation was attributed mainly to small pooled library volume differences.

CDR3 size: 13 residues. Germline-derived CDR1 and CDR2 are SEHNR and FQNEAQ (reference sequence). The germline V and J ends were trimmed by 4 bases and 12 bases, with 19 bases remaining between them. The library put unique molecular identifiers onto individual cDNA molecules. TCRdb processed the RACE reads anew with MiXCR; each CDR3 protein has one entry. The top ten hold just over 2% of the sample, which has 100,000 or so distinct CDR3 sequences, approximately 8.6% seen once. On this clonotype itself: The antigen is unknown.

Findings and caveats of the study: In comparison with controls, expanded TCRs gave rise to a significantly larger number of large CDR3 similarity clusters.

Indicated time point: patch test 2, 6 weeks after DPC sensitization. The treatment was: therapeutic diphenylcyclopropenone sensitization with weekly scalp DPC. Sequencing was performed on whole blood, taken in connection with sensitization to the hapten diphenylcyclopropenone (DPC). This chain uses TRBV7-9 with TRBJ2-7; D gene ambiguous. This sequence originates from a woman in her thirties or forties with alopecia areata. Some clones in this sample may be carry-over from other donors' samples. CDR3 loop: CASSSAQRARGYF. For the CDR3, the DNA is TGTGCCAGCAGCTCCGCCCAAAGAGCGAGAGGGTACTTC.